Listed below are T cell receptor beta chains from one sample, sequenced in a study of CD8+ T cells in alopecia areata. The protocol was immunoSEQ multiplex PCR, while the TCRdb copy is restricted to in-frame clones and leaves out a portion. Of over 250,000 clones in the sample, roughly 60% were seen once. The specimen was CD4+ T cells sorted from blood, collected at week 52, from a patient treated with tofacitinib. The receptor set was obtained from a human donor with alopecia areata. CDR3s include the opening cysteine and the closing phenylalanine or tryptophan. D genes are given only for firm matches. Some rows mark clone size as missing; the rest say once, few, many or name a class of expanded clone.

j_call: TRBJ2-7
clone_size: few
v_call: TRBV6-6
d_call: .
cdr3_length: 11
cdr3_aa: CASTEGPEQYF
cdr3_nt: TGTGCCAGCACCGAGGGGCCGGAGCAGTACTTC

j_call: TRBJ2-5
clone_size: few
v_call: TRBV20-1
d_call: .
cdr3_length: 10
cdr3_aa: CSAWRETQYF
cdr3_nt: TGCAGTGCTTGGCGTGAGACCCAGTACTTC

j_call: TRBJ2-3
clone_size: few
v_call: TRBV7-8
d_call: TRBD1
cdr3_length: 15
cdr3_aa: CASSLPGQSTDTQYF
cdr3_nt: TGTGCCAGCAGCCTACCGGGACAGAGCACAGATACGCAGTATTTT

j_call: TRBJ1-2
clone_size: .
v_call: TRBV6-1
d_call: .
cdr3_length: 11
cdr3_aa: CASRDPRGYTF
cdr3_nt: TGTGCCAGCAGGGACCCTCGGGGCTACACCTTC

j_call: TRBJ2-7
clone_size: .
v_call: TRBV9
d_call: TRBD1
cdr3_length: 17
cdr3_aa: CASSAGSGAGGIYEQYF
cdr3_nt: TGTGCCAGCAGCGCCGGCTCCGGGGCAGGGGGCATCTACGAGCAGTACTTC

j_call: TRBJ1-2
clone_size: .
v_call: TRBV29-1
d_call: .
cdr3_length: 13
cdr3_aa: CSVETYANYGYTF
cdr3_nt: TGCAGCGTTGAAACGTACGCTAACTATGGCTACACCTTC

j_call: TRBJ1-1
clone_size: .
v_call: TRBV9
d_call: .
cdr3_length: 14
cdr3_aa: CASSVVPGLAEAFF
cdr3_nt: TGTGCCAGCAGCGTAGTTCCAGGGTTGGCTGAAGCTTTCTTT

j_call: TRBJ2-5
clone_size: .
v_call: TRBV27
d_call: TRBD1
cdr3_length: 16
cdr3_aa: CASSARGTGGVETQYF
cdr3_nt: TGTGCCAGCAGTGCTAGAGGGACAGGGGGCGTCGAGACCCAGTACTTC

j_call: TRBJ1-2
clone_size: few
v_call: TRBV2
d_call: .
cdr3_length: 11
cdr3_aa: CASSRGYGYTF
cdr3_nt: TGTGCCAGCAGCCGGGGCTATGGCTACACCTTC

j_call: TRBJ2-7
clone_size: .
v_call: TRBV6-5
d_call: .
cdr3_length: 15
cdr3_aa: CATKIRGGPTYEQYF
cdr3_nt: TGTGCCACTAAGATACGTGGGGGGCCTACCTACGAGCAGTACTTC

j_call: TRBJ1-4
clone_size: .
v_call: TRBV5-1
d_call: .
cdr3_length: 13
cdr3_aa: CASSVGGVEKLFF
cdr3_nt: TGCGCCAGCAGCGTTGGAGGGGTAGAAAAACTGTTTTTT